These 11 T cell receptor beta chains share one sample of origin, sequenced in a study of T-cell reconstitution after alpha-beta-depleted transplantation in children. Preparation of the TCRbeta library used unique molecular identifiers. TCRdb re-analysed the PCR reads in MiXCR, keeping a single row per CDR3 protein. The sample includes about 160,000 distinct CDR3 sequences, more than 9.5% of them seen just once. The sample in question was PBMCs, obtained before TCRalphabeta/CD19-depleted stem cell transplant. All receptors derive from a boy aged 2-9 years with acute myeloid leukemia, due to receive a stem cell transplant.

This clonotype was recorded many times. V is TRBV7-8 and J is TRBJ2-4, with 7 bases identical to TRBD1. The ends lost 2 bases at V and 6 bases at J; junction bases unmatched: 7. The CDR3 is 15 amino acids. The V gene's germline CDR1 is SGHVS and CDR2 FQNEAQ. The DNA of the CDR3 is TGTGCCAGCAGCTTAAGGGGACAGAGAGGAAACATTCAGTACTTC. The encoded protein is CASSLRGQRGNIQYF. The full variable domain, with the rest looked up from reference TRBV7-8 and TRBJ2-4, is GAGVSQSPRYKVAKRGQDVALRCDPISGHVSLFWYQQALGQGPEFLTYFQNEAQLDKSGLPSDRFFAERPEGSVSTLKIQRTQQEDSAVYLCASSLRGQRGNIQYFGAGTRLSVL.

The chain uses TRBV15 and TRBJ1-1; 8 bases align to TRBD1. The V gene end was trimmed by 3 bases and the J gene end by 8 bases; junction bases not matched to a gene: 14. Germline CDR1 LNHNV, CDR2 YYDKDF (reference sequence). The CDR3 covers 16 residues. The CDR3: CATSSDLWGQVTEAFF. The CDR3 coding sequence is TGTGCCACCAGCAGTGACCTTTGGGGACAGGTGACCGAAGCTTTCTTT. Variable domain in full (rest from reference TRBV15 and TRBJ1-1): DAMVIQNPRYQVTQFGKPVTLSCSQTLNHNVMYWYQQKSSQAPKLLFHYYDKDFNNEADTPDNFQSRRPNTSFCFLDIRSPGLGDTAMYLCATSSDLWGQVTEAFFGQGTRLTVV.

This clonotype was picked up many times. J is TRBJ1-1 and V is TRBV5-1; D is ambiguous. This CDR3 comprises 13 residues. V shed 0 bases and J shed 11 bases, with 14 bases lying between them. Germline assignment: CDR1 SGHRS and CDR2 YFSETQ. CDR3 sequence: CASSLGPPTNAFF. In DNA, the CDR3 is TGCGCCAGCAGCTTGGGCCCCCCGACGAACGCTTTCTTT.

Comments on this clonotype: This could be a read error, since a much larger clone is one nucleotide away. The genes are TRBV3-1 and TRBJ1-2; D ambiguous. The length of the CDR3 is 15 residues. Per the germline V gene, CDR1 is LGHDT and CDR2 is YNNKEL (reference sequence). CDR3: CATSREEVSLDGYTF. The CDR3 bases are TGTGCCACCAGCCGAGAAGAGGTGAGCCTCGATGGCTACACCTTC.

This clonotype showed up many times. The CDR3 region is CASSHFTRIDITNTEAFF. CDR3 coding DNA: TGCGCCAGCAGCCATTTCACTCGGATTGACATAACGAACACTGAAGCTTTCTTT. This chain connects TRBV4-1 to TRBJ1-1, with D unclear. The CDR3 is 18 amino acids. Trimming removed 3 bases at V and 1 base at J, with 21 bases between. CDR1 and CDR2 from the germline V gene are MGHRA and YSYEKL.

There are many counts of this clonotype. The genes are TRBV29-1 and TRBJ2-7; no definite D call. The CDR3 length is 11 residues. The germline V and J ends were trimmed by 6 bases and 3 bases, with 9 bases remaining between them. The V gene's germline CDR1 is SQVTM and CDR2 ANQGSEA. The DNA for the CDR3 is TGCAGCGTCCTAGTAGACTACGAGCAGTACGTC. This encodes CSVLVDYEQYV.

Many counts were recorded for this clonotype. This sequence joins TRBV20-1 and TRBJ1-4, with TRBD1 matching over 7 bases. Germline assignment: CDR1 DFQATT and CDR2 SNEGSKA (reference sequence). The CDR3 has 12 amino acids. The CDR3, as DNA: TGCAGCGGGACAGATAATAATGAAAAACTGTTTTTT. The encoded protein is CSGTDNNEKLFF.

Within the sample, this clonotype is medium-sized (0.01 to 0.1%). V is TRBV19 and J is TRBJ2-7; no clear D. Trimming pared 7 bases from V and 2 bases from J, leaving 12 bases between. This CDR3 spans 13 amino acids. The germline gives CDR1 LNHDA, CDR2 SQIVND (reference sequence). CDR3: CASNIGPAYEQYF. DNA of the CDR3: TGTGCCAGTAATATTGGACCGGCCTACGAGCAGTACTTC.

This clonotype was counted many times. The chain links TRBV5-5 to TRBJ2-7; no definite D call. Trimming cost V 4 bases and J 3 bases, with 17 bases left between them. CDR1 is SGHKS and CDR2 is YYEKEE in the germline V gene (reference sequence). The CDR3 has 15 amino acids. CDR3 sequence (DNA): TGTGCCAGCAGCGATGGTGGAGTCAATAACTACGAGCAGTACGTC. Its protein is CASSDGGVNNYEQYV.

This clonotype was found many times. The J gene is TRBJ2-7, the V gene TRBV25-1; 7 positions agree with TRBD2. From germline, CDR1 is MGHDK and CDR2 SYGVNS. The CDR3 has 16 amino acids. The J segment lost 3 bases and the V segment lost 6 bases, leaving 14 bases of the junction unmatched. The CDR3 here is CASRTFLAGERYEQYV. The CDR3 region has the DNA TGTGCCAGCAGGACCTTTTTGGCGGGAGAGCGCTACGAGCAGTACGTC.

The rearrangement uses TRBV2 and TRBJ1-5, with 10 positions matching TRBD1. The CDR3 is made up of 13 amino acids. CDR1 is SNHLY and CDR2 is FYNNEI in the germline V gene. V dropped 7 bases and J dropped 7; count of bases not matched to a gene: 4. The CDR3 is CASMGTGEQPQHF. The CDR3 nucleotides are TGTGCCAGCATGGGGACAGGGGAACAGCCCCAGCATTTT.